What follows is one TCR beta chain and its context. Its specificity is unknown. At one end, the junction sequence differs from germline, possibly due to a read error. This record belongs to a study of cytomegalovirus exposure and HLA in healthy donors. Study observations and caveats: HLA alleles were associated with fewer than 20,000 TCR beta sequences in a later analysis at 0.05 false discovery rate.

PCR employed 60 Vbeta and 13 Jbeta primers. Produced via immunoSEQ multiplex PCR; TCRdb's table is partial and in-frame only. The profile shows roughly 120,000 clones, 77% of them singletons. Nominally healthy donors were sampled, though unrecorded immune exposures were likely. Germline V gene lookup returns CDR1 SGHNT and CDR2 YYREEE (reference sequence). The CDR3 length is 14 residues. The genes are TRBV5-4 and TRBJ1-2; 8 bases fit TRBD1. Sequencing was done on a sample of PBMCs. This receptor was taken from a woman aged 40-49 years in good health and CMV-seropositive. The CDR3 bases are TGTGCCAGCAGGTTGGACAGGGCGATCGGTGGCTACACCTTC. Translation: CASRLDRAIGGYTF.